This T cell receptor beta chain was recorded in a study of T-cell reconstitution after alpha-beta-depleted transplantation in children. Germline CDR1 reads SGHRS; CDR2 reads YFSETQ. This CDR3 is 13 amino acids long. V was shortened by 1 base and J by 3 bases, with 5 bases between the two germline ends. Study outcomes and limitations: Diversity and T-cell counts at one year after transplant derived mostly from new T cells.

For this clonotype: The antigen is not known. Given a much more abundant clone one base away, this may be a read error. Because the CDR3 is missing its conserved closing phenylalanine or tryptophan, this is likely a read error.

Unique molecular identifiers featured in how the TCRbeta library was prepared. TCRdb redid the calling of the PCR reads with MiXCR, one entry per CDR3 protein. Found here are around 190,000 distinct CDR3 sequences, approximately 7% of them singletons; the top ten hold about 5.5%. This chain uses TRBV5-1 with TRBJ2-1; D is ambiguous. The material sequenced was PBMCs, taken before TCRalphabeta/CD19-depleted stem cell transplant. The clonotype was recovered from a boy between 2 and 10 years old with acute lymphoblastic leukemia, due to receive a stem cell transplant. For the CDR3, the DNA is TGCGCCAGCAGCTTGCAGGTCTACAATGAGCAGTTCTAC. This sequence encodes CASSLQVYNEQFY.